This T cell receptor beta chain is from a study of cytomegalovirus exposure and HLA in healthy donors. This clone appeared a single time. Its antigen is not identified. Broader study findings: In an earlier analysis, productive rearrangement rates for most beta V segments clustered near 87% or 30%.

This PCR relied on a set of 60 Vbeta primers and 13 Jbeta primers. Sequencing used immunoSEQ multiplex PCR; TCRdb keeps in-frame clones, though not all of them. This table holds under 90,000 clones, about 70% found once. This CDR3 is built from 17 residues. V lost 4 bases and J lost 0; bases outside the gene matches: 9. CDR1 SGHRS and CDR2 YFSETQ come from the germline V gene. The origin of this receptor is a man aged 35-49 years in good health and CMV-seropositive. The sequencing input was PBMCs. The rearrangement joins TRBV5-1 to TRBJ2-2; 7 nucleotides match TRBD2. The CDR3: CASSRRALAANTGELFF. The DNA for the CDR3 is TGCGCCAGCAGCAGGAGGGCCCTAGCGGCGAACACCGGGGAGCTGTTTTTT.